One sample yielded the 28 T cell receptor beta chains listed below, sequenced in a study of response to subunit inactivated influenza vaccine. TCRdb independently ran MiXCR on the RT-PCR reads; one entry per CDR3 protein. The sample includes around 750,000 distinct CDR3 sequences, 21% of them seen just once. Source: PBMCs from blood, taken 4 to 6 days after vaccination. The receptors come from a man aged 45-65 years who received an inactivated influenza vaccine.

This clonotype appeared a few times. V gene TRBV4-2 combines with J gene TRBJ2-3; D is perhaps TRBD2 (5 bases). V was clipped by 0 bases and J by 1 base, with 14 bases between them. The CDR3 covers 17 residues. The V gene's germline CDR1 is LGHNA and CDR2 YNFKEQ. In DNA form, the CDR3 reads TGTGCCAGCAGCCAAGATTTGCCGGGGTGGGGCACAGATACGCAGTATTTT. Protein sequence: CASSQDLPGWGTDTQYF.

This clonotype has a handful of counts. The chain uses TRBV3-1 and TRBJ1-5, with 7 bases matching TRBD1. The germline V gene has CDR1 LGHDT and CDR2 YNNKEL (reference sequence). V trimming: 6 bases; J trimming: 0 bases; junction bases outside the gene matches: 2. The CDR3 extends over 14 amino acids. The DNA for the CDR3 is TGTGCCAGCAGTTACAGGGGTAGCAATCAGCCCCAGCATTTT. Protein product: CASSYRGSNQPQHF.

The chain has TRBV28 and TRBJ2-7, with D possibly being TRBD2 (5 bases). Germline CDR1 is MDHEN and CDR2 is SYDVKM. Trimming left V 7 bases short and J 5 bases short, with 12 bases between. The CDR3 is 12 amino acids. The CDR3 DNA reads as TGTGCCAGCAACTTGGGAGTGGACGAGCAGTACTTC. Amino acid sequence: CASNLGVDEQYF. Full variable domain (outside the CDR3, taken from reference TRBV28 and TRBJ2-7): DVKVTQSSRYLVKRTGEKVFLECVQDMDHENMFWYRQDPGLGLRLIYFSYDVKMKEKGDIPEGYSVSREKKERFSLILESASTNQTSMYLCASNLGVDEQYFGPGTRLTVT.

The chain couples TRBV5-5 to TRBJ1-2; D possibly corresponds to TRBD1 (5 bases). The CDR3 runs 15 residues. Trimming stripped 4 bases from V and 0 bases from J, with 13 bases between. Per the germline V gene, CDR1 is SGHKS and CDR2 is YYEKEE (reference sequence). The CDR3 spells CASSPAQGANYGYTF. The CDR3 region has the DNA TGTGCCAGCAGCCCCGCCCAGGGAGCTAACTATGGCTACACCTTC.

The chain uses TRBV27 and TRBJ2-1; 14 nucleotides match TRBD2. J lost 8 bases, V lost 5 bases, and 8 bases had no gene match. From germline, CDR1 is MNHEY and CDR2 SMNVEV (reference sequence). The CDR3 has 16 amino acids. For the CDR3, the DNA is TGTGCCAGCAGTCTCCTCGGGACTAGCGGGAGCGATGAGCAGTTCTTC. Its protein product is CASSLLGTSGSDEQFF.

The chain couples TRBV7-2 to TRBJ2-7; D remains unclear. The germline CDR1 and CDR2 sequences are SGHTA and FQGNSA. This CDR3 has 13 residues. Trimming removed 5 bases from V and 6 bases from J, with 14 bases in between. In DNA form, the CDR3 reads TGTGCCAGCAGCCCGCTGAGGTTTGCCGAGCAGTACTTC. Encoded protein: CASSPLRFAEQYF.

The chain links TRBV5-1 to TRBJ2-7; 7 positions match TRBD1. The CDR3 extends over 15 amino acids. CDR1 and CDR2 (germline): SGHRS, YFSETQ. V trimming: 4 bases; J trimming: 1 base; junction bases outside the gene matches: 8. The CDR3 reads CASSPLDRSSYEQYF. In nucleotides, the CDR3 is TGCGCCAGCAGCCCACTGGACAGGTCTTCCTACGAGCAGTACTTC.

In DNA, the CDR3 is TGTGCCATCAGCCAAGCGGGACGGTCCTACGAGCAGTACTTC. This codes for CAISQAGRSYEQYF. The V call is TRBV10-3, the J call TRBJ2-7; 7 bases fit TRBD2. Germline loops: CDR1 ENHRY, CDR2 SYGVKD. This CDR3 spans 14 amino acids. J lost 1 base, V lost 6 bases, and 6 bases had no gene match.

In this sample, this clonotype turned up a few times. This sequence joins TRBV29-1 and TRBJ2-2; possibly TRBD1 for D (5 bases). Deletions cut 4 bases from V and 0 bases from J, with 15 bases between. The CDR3 is made up of 16 amino acids. Germline V CDR1 and CDR2: SQVTM, ANQGSEA. The DNA of the CDR3 is TGCAGCGTTGGAGGACATCTCCGCGCGAACACCGGGGAGCTGTTTTTT. It translates to CSVGGHLRANTGELFF.

V gene TRBV12-3 or TRBV12-4 combines with J gene TRBJ2-7; D possibly corresponds to TRBD2 (6 bases). There are 13 residues in the CDR3. The V end was cut by 6 bases, the J end by 3 bases, with 12 bases between. This CDR3 reads CASSPWRGYEQYF. In nucleotides, the CDR3 is TGTGCCAGCAGCCCTTGGAGGGGCTACGAGCAGTACTTC.

This clonotype has ten or more counts. The CDR3 nucleotides are TGTGCCAGCAGTAGGGGACAGGGGGCGGTGGAGACCCAGTACTTC. Its protein is CASSRGQGAVETQYF. The V and J genes are TRBV12-3 or TRBV12-4 and TRBJ2-5; the match to TRBD1 covers 12 bases. V dropped 5 bases and J dropped 5; count of bases not matched to a gene: 6. The CDR3 is 15 residues long.

This clonotype was recorded once. This chain uses TRBV7-9 with TRBJ2-1, with D unresolved. Germline-derived CDR1 and CDR2 are SEHNR and FQNEAQ (reference sequence). Between the trimmed V and J ends, which lost 4 bases and 7 bases, there was a span of 14 bases. The CDR3 spans 14 residues. The CDR3 bases are TGTGCCAGCAGCTCACCCAAAGGCCAGAATGAGCAGTTCTTC. Its translation: CASSSPKGQNEQFF.

There are many counts of this clonotype. The gene calls are TRBV12-3 or TRBV12-4 and TRBJ2-7, with 8 bases aligning to TRBD1. The CDR3 runs 15 residues. Losses at the gene ends were 5 bases for V and 2 bases for J; bases not matched to a gene: 8. Here the CDR3 reads CASSPRTGLPYEQYF. The DNA for the CDR3 is TGTGCCAGCAGTCCACGGACAGGGCTTCCCTACGAGCAGTACTTC.

This chain joins TRBV23-1 and TRBJ1-5, with no clear D. TRBV23-1 is designated an ORF whose function remains uncertain. V shed 0 bases and J shed 6 bases, with 12 bases lying between them. This CDR3 spans 15 amino acids. The CDR3 nucleotides are TGCGCCAGCAGTCAATCCAAGGGCTATAGTCAGCCCCAGCATTTT. Its protein product is CASSQSKGYSQPQHF.

The chain employs TRBV20-1 and TRBJ2-1; 12 positions match TRBD2. The germline gives CDR1 DFQATT, CDR2 SNEGSKA (reference sequence). The CDR3 spans 16 residues. Trimming removed 5 bases from V and 3 bases from J; junction bases left unmatched: 8. CDR3 in amino acids: CSASNGLAGHYNEQFF. CDR3 DNA: TGCAGTGCTTCAAATGGACTAGCGGGGCACTACAATGAGCAGTTCTTC.

A few counts support this clonotype. The chain combines TRBV4-2 with TRBJ2-3; 7 positions agree with TRBD2. After removal of 0 bases from V and 1 base from J, the junction contained 4 bases not matched to a gene. The CDR3 spans 16 residues. CDR1 LGHNA and CDR2 YNFKEQ come from the germline V gene. The CDR3, as DNA: TGTGCCAGCAGCCAAGATACGCTAGCGGGCACAGATACGCAGTATTTT. This translates into CASSQDTLAGTDTQYF.

This chain joins TRBV5-1 and TRBJ2-3; 8 bases are shared with TRBD2. Germline CDR1 is SGHRS and CDR2 is YFSETQ. The CDR3 sequence is 14 residues long. V was clipped by 4 bases and J by 6 bases; unmatched bases: 7. The CDR3 DNA reads as TGCGCCAGCAGCCGGGCGGGGGGAGGCGATACGCAGTATTTT. Translated: CASSRAGGGDTQYF.

This rearrangement joins TRBV18 to TRBJ2-1, with 13 bases aligning to TRBD2. The V segment lost 3 bases and the J segment 7 bases; nucleotides outside the gene matches: 6. The germline V gene has CDR1 KGHSH and CDR2 LQKENI. The CDR3 runs to 16 residues. The CDR3 DNA reads TGTGCCAGCTCACCTGGGACTAGCGGGAATGTGAATGAGCAGTTCTTC. It codes for CASSPGTSGNVNEQFF.

This clonotype was found a few times. The chain joins TRBV6-2 or TRBV6-3 to TRBJ2-7; a possible D gene is TRBD2 (6 bases). The V end was cut by 4 bases, the J end by 9 bases, with 10 bases between. The length of the CDR3 is 11 residues. Germline V gives CDR1 MNHEY, CDR2 SVGEGT. The CDR3 DNA follows: TGTGCCAGCAGTTTAGAGGGAGGGCAGTACTTC. Translated, it gives CASSLEGGQYF.

The J gene is TRBJ2-3, the V gene TRBV5-1; tentatively, D is TRBD1 (6 bases). V lost 4 bases and J lost 0, with 9 bases in between. CDR3 length: 14 amino acids. Germline CDR1 reads SGHRS; CDR2 reads YFSETQ. CDR3 DNA: TGCGCCAGCAGCCACGGACAGAGCACAGATACGCAGTATTTT. It encodes CASSHGQSTDTQYF. The whole variable domain, remainder taken from reference TRBV5-1 and TRBJ2-3, is KAGVTQTPRYLIKTRGQQVTLSCSPISGHRSVSWYQQTPGQGLQFLFEYFSETQRNKGNFPGRFSGRQFSNSRSEMNVSTLELGDSALYLCASSHGQSTDTQYFGPGTRLTVL.

The chain combines TRBV29-1 with TRBJ1-2; a possible D gene is TRBD1 (6 bases). Trimming left V 3 bases short and J 5 bases short, with 19 bases between. The CDR3 totals 15 residues. Germline CDR1 reads SQVTM; CDR2 reads ANQGSEA. CDR3 loop: CSVEKGTKGRYGYTF. The CDR3 nucleotides are TGCAGCGTTGAGAAGGGGACAAAGGGTCGGTATGGCTACACCTTC.

This chain links TRBV3-1 with TRBJ1-4; TRBD1 matches at 7 bases. Germline lookup yields CDR1 LGHDT and CDR2 YNNKEL (reference sequence). Trimming at V came to 5 bases and at J to 5 bases, leaving 5 bases not matched to a gene. The length of the CDR3 is 14 residues. CDR3 nucleotides: TGTGCCAGCAGCTTCCCGGGACAGAATGAAAAACTGTTTTTT. It yields the protein CASSFPGQNEKLFF.

This sequence joins TRBV15 and TRBJ2-5, with TRBD1 matching 9 bases. The V and J ends lost 5 bases and 2 bases, in that order; junction bases with no gene match: 12. Germline assignment: CDR1 LNHNV and CDR2 YYDKDF (reference sequence). The CDR3 loop spans 17 amino acids. CDR3 bases: TGTGCCACCAGCTACGAACAAACCGGGACAGGGCAAGAGACCCAGTACTTC. Translated: CATSYEQTGTGQETQYF.

This chain joins TRBV11-2 and TRBJ2-5; D remains unclear. The CDR3 runs to 15 residues. Per the germline V gene, CDR1 is SGHAT and CDR2 is FQNNGV. Trimming pared 1 base from V and 5 bases from J, leaving 14 bases between. CDR3 DNA: TGTGCCAGCAGCTTAGGTCCGGACCCTTGGGAGACCCAGTACTTC. It specifies CASSLGPDPWETQYF.

This clonotype occurred a few times. V and J are TRBV6-2 or TRBV6-3 and TRBJ2-5; the D gene is possibly TRBD2 (6 bases). Germline CDR1 is MNHEY and CDR2 is SVGEGT. There are 14 residues in the CDR3. Trimming shortened V by 2 bases and J by 3 bases, and 10 bases separated the two germline ends. Here the CDR3 DNA reads TGTGCCAGCAGTTACGGGACTTCCAAAGAGACCCAGTACTTC. Its protein product is CASSYGTSKETQYF.

This rearrangement joins TRBV10-1 to TRBJ2-3; maybe TRBD1 (6 bases). V was pared by 0 bases and J by 0 bases, with 16 bases between. This CDR3 has 18 amino acids. Per the germline V gene, CDR1 is WNHNN and CDR2 is SYGVQD (reference sequence). The CDR3 protein is CASSESIRWGPSTDTQYF. CDR3 nucleotides: TGCGCCAGCAGTGAGTCCATTCGGTGGGGGCCCAGCACAGATACGCAGTATTTT.

This clonotype was picked up a small number of times. V usage is TRBV10-3 and J usage is TRBJ2-5; D gene unclear. V lost 3 bases to trimming and J lost 1 base, with 6 bases between them. The CDR3 contains 13 residues. The germline CDR1 and CDR2 sequences are ENHRY and SYGVKD. In DNA form, the CDR3 reads TGTGCCATCAGTGAAAGACTCCAAGAGACCCAGTACTTC. It encodes CAISERLQETQYF.

This chain joins TRBV11-2 and TRBJ1-3; D might be TRBD1 (5 bases). The germline V and J ends were trimmed by 0 bases and 4 bases, with 13 bases remaining between them. This CDR3 region has 16 residues. CDR1 is SGHAT and CDR2 is FQNNGV in the germline V gene. CDR3 sequence reads: CASSLDRGRGGNTIYF. The CDR3 coding sequence is TGTGCCAGCAGCTTAGATCGGGGAAGGGGCGGAAACACCATATATTTT.